A selection of T cell receptor beta chains follows, all from one sample in a study of blood T cell repertoires in COVID-19. The method was immunoSEQ multiplex PCR; TCRdb's version includes in-frame clones alone and lacks a portion of them. The data show 350,000 to 450,000 clones, around 83% seen once. Sequenced input: PBMCs or T cells enriched from blood (not recorded which). These receptors came from a woman between 50 and 59 years old who had recovered from COVID-19. CDR3s include the opening cysteine and the closing phenylalanine or tryptophan. Each record gives: D gene, J gene, V gene, clone size, CDR3 protein, CDR3 DNA. D genes are given only for firm matches. Where a row states a size, it is once, few, many or the class of an expanded clone; other rows omit it.

D: .; J: TRBJ1-2; V: TRBV13; size: .; CDR3: CASSLGVSRRSQNYGYTF; DNA: TGTGCCAGCAGCTTAGGAGTTTCCCGGCGGAGCCAGAACTATGGCTACACCTTC
D: TRBD1; J: TRBJ2-7; V: TRBV6-2/TRBV6-3; size: .; CDR3: CASSHATGDYEQYF; DNA: TGTGCCAGCAGTCACGCGACAGGGGACTACGAGCAGTACTTC
D: .; J: TRBJ2-5; V: TRBV4-1; size: .; CDR3: CASSQEAGWWVETQYF; DNA: TGCGCCAGCAGCCAAGAGGCAGGGTGGTGGGTAGAGACCCAGTACTTC
D: TRBD2; J: TRBJ2-7; V: TRBV5-4; size: once; CDR3: CASSPGTSGASYEQYF; DNA: TGTGCCAGCAGCCCGGGGACTAGCGGTGCCTCCTACGAGCAGTACTTC
D: .; J: TRBJ1-6; V: TRBV4-3; size: .; CDR3: CASSLGDSPLHF; DNA: TGCGCCAGCAGCCTAGGGGATTCACCCCTCCACTTT
D: .; J: TRBJ1-2; V: TRBV4-3; size: .; CDR3: CASSQDLVPRMGADGYTF; DNA: TGCGCCAGCAGCCAAGATTTGGTCCCACGTATGGGGGCTGATGGCTACACCTTC
D: .; J: TRBJ2-7; V: TRBV7-9; size: few; CDR3: CASRDNYEQYF; DNA: TGTGCCAGCAGGGACAATTACGAGCAGTACTTC
D: TRBD2; J: TRBJ2-1; V: TRBV7-9; size: .; CDR3: CASSSTRTSGTNNEQFF; DNA: TGTGCCAGCAGCTCGACGAGGACTAGCGGGACGAACAATGAGCAGTTCTTC
D: .; J: TRBJ1-1; V: TRBV5-1; size: .; CDR3: CASSLSIGLATEAFF; DNA: TGCGCCAGCAGCTTGAGCATCGGGCTAGCCACTGAAGCTTTCTTT
D: TRBD1; J: TRBJ1-4; V: TRBV7-9; size: .; CDR3: CASSSPLQGRHATNEKLFF; DNA: TGTGCCAGCAGCTCCCCCCTACAGGGGAGGCATGCAACTAATGAAAAACTGTTTTTT
D: .; J: TRBJ1-1; V: TRBV14; size: .; CDR3: CASSQEQGWNTEAFF; DNA: TGTGCCAGCAGCCAAGAACAGGGTTGGAACACTGAAGCTTTCTTT
D: TRBD1; J: TRBJ1-3; V: TRBV4-3; size: few; CDR3: CASSQGTGGSGNTIYF; DNA: TGCGCCAGCAGCCAAGGGACAGGGGGGTCTGGAAACACCATATATTTT
D: .; J: TRBJ1-1; V: TRBV5-4; size: .; CDR3: CASSLLANTNTEAFF; DNA: TGTGCCAGCAGCTTGTTGGCAAACACGAACACTGAAGCTTTCTTT
D: TRBD1; J: TRBJ2-1; V: TRBV20-1; size: .; CDR3: CSASGTGSSYNEQFF; DNA: TGCAGTGCTAGTGGGACAGGGAGCTCCTACAATGAGCAGTTCTTC
D: TRBD1; J: TRBJ1-6; V: TRBV11-2; size: .; CDR3: CASSSPGQNNSPLHF; DNA: TGTGCCAGCAGCTCACCGGGACAGAATAATTCACCCCTCCACTTT
D: TRBD1; J: TRBJ2-7; V: TRBV20-1; size: .; CDR3: CSASGQGALYEQYF; DNA: TGCAGTGCTAGTGGACAGGGGGCATTATACGAGCAGTACTTC
D: .; J: TRBJ1-1; V: TRBV5-6; size: .; CDR3: CASSLVQGSSFF; DNA: TGTGCCAGCAGCTTGGTGCAGGGATCGTCTTTCTTT
D: TRBD2; J: TRBJ2-7; V: TRBV4-3; size: .; CDR3: CASSQAVAGGPYEQYF; DNA: TGCGCCAGCAGCCAAGCGGTTGCGGGGGGGCCCTACGAGCAGTACTTC
D: TRBD1; J: TRBJ2-7; V: TRBV7-7; size: .; CDR3: CASSPLKGQGAQLVF; DNA: TGTGCCAGCAGCCCATTAAAAGGACAGGGGGCGCAACTCGTGTTC
D: .; J: TRBJ1-1; V: TRBV25-1; size: .; CDR3: CASLGARGVNTEAFF; DNA: TGTGCCAGCTTGGGAGCGCGGGGTGTGAACACTGAAGCTTTCTTT
D: .; J: TRBJ1-4; V: TRBV6-5; size: .; CDR3: CASSYGWQGYEKLFF; DNA: TGTGCCAGCAGTTACGGTTGGCAGGGCTATGAAAAACTGTTTTTT
D: .; J: TRBJ1-2; V: TRBV4-1; size: once; CDR3: CASSQGGLYGYTF; DNA: TGCGCCAGCAGCCAAGGAGGCCTCTATGGCTACACCTTC
D: .; J: TRBJ1-4; V: TRBV2; size: .; CDR3: CASFGSPTNEKLFF; DNA: TGTGCCAGCTTTGGGAGCCCAACTAATGAAAAACTGTTTTTT
D: .; J: TRBJ1-4; V: TRBV5-1; size: .; CDR3: CASSLGLGGYEKLFF; DNA: TGCGCCAGCAGCTTGGGTCTGGGGGGATATGAAAAACTGTTTTTT
D: .; J: TRBJ2-2; V: TRBV9; size: .; CDR3: CASSRGGAQTGELFF; DNA: TGTGCCAGCAGCCGTGGGGGGGCCCAAACCGGGGAGCTGTTTTTT
D: .; J: TRBJ1-1; V: TRBV4-3; size: .; CDR3: CASSQGLAQGSTEAFF; DNA: TGCGCCAGCAGCCAAGGTCTTGCACAGGGAAGCACTGAAGCTTTCTTT
D: .; J: TRBJ1-1; V: TRBV10-2; size: .; CDR3: CASSELSTVPHTEAFF; DNA: TGCGCCAGCAGTGAGTTGTCGACAGTCCCCCACACTGAAGCTTTCTTT
D: TRBD2; J: TRBJ2-2; V: TRBV5-1; size: .; CDR3: CASSLGLAGYEELFF; DNA: TGCGCCAGCAGCTTGGGGCTAGCGGGGTATGAGGAGCTGTTTTTT
D: TRBD2; J: TRBJ2-1; V: TRBV9; size: few; CDR3: CASSVPGLAVYNEQFF; DNA: TGTGCCAGCAGCGTACCGGGACTAGCGGTCTACAATGAGCAGTTCTTC
D: TRBD2; J: TRBJ2-5; V: TRBV15; size: .; CDR3: CATSVSLAGSETQYF; DNA: TGTGCCACCAGCGTCTCCCTAGCGGGTTCAGAGACCCAGTACTTC